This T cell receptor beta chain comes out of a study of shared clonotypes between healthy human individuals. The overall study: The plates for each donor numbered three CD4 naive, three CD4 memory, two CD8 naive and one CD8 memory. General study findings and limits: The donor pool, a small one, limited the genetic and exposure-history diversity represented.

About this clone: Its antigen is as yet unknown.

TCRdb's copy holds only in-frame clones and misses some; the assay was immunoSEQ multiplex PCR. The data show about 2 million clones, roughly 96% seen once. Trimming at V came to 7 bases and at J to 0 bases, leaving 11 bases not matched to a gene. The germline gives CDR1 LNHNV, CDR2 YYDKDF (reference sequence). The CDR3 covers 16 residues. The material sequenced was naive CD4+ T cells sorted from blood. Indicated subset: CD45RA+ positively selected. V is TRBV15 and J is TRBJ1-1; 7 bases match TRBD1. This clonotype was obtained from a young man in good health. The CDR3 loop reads CATNAGGILMNTEAFF. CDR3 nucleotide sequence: TGTGCCACCAATGCAGGGGGAATTCTTATGAACACTGAAGCTTTCTTT.